Following are 30 T cell receptor beta chains from one sample sequenced in a study of T cell repertoires in cytomegalovirus infection. TCRdb analysed the reads with MiXCR anew, one entry per CDR3 protein. The sample lists about 320,000 distinct CDR3 sequences, 8% to 9.5% seen once, with roughly 4% in the top ten. Sequencing input: PBMCs. The receptors stem from a human donor in good health (CMV status not recorded). Some clones in this sample may be carry-over from other donors' samples.

This clonotype has just a few counts. The chain joins TRBV25-1 to TRBJ2-3; D is unclear. The CDR3 is 15 residues long. The ends were cut back, 1 base at V and 5 bases at J, with 13 bases in the middle. Looked up from germline, CDR1 is MGHDK and CDR2 is SYGVNS. CDR3 DNA: TGTGCCAGCAGTGAATTCGCACCCTTAGGAGATACGCAGTATTTT. It is translated as CASSEFAPLGDTQYF.

This clonotype was detected many times. The genes are TRBV7-2 and TRBJ2-5; tentatively, D is TRBD2 (6 bases). Germline CDR1 SGHTA, CDR2 FQGNSA. The CDR3 runs 14 residues. Trimming took 5 bases from V and 1 from J, leaving 11 bases between them. The CDR3, as DNA: TGTGCCAGCAGCCGGGGACTGCTCCAAGAGACCCAGTACTTC. Protein product: CASSRGLLQETQYF. Drawing the rest from reference TRBV7-2 and TRBJ2-5, the complete variable domain is GAGVSQSPSNKVTEKGKDVELRCDPISGHTALYWYRQSLGQGLEFLIYFQGNSAPDKSGLPSDRFSAERTGGSVSTLTIQRTQQEDSAVYLCASSRGLLQETQYFGPGTRLLVL.

The chain links TRBV7-9 to TRBJ2-7; D gene uncertain. Germline values: CDR1 SEHNR, CDR2 FQNEAQ (reference sequence). This CDR3 comprises 15 residues. Trimming shortened V by 5 bases and J by 0 bases, and 14 bases separated the two germline ends. The CDR3 is CASSPMWSSSYEQYF. The CDR3 DNA is TGTGCCAGCAGCCCCATGTGGTCGAGCTCCTACGAGCAGTACTTC.

The chain employs TRBV6-6 and TRBJ1-5; 7 nucleotides match TRBD1. Germline CDR1 is MNHNY and CDR2 is SVGAGI (reference sequence). J lost 3 bases, V lost 0 bases, and 2 bases had no gene match. This CDR3 is built from 15 residues. CDR3 in amino acids: CASSYSGTVNQPQHF. DNA of the CDR3: TGTGCCAGCAGTTACTCCGGGACAGTCAATCAGCCCCAGCATTTT.

This clonotype occurred a few times. This sequence joins TRBV4-1 and TRBJ1-1; D is uncertain. Trimming removed 4 bases from V and 3 bases from J, with 12 bases in between. Germline lookup yields CDR1 MGHRA and CDR2 YSYEKL. This CDR3 region has 14 residues. CDR3 residues: CASSPLPADTEAFF. Here the CDR3 DNA reads TGCGCCAGCAGCCCCCTCCCAGCGGACACTGAAGCTTTCTTT.

This clonotype was counted a few times. The chain recombines TRBV11-2 with TRBJ2-1; TRBD2 matches 9 bases. This CDR3 has 15 amino acids. V lost 5 bases to trimming and J lost 6 bases; unmatched junction nucleotides: 8. The germline V gene encodes CDR1 SGHAT and CDR2 FQNNGV. The DNA for the CDR3 is TGTGCCAGCAGCCAAATAGCGGGAGTCGTCAATGAGCAGTTCTTC. Amino acids: CASSQIAGVVNEQFF.

Here the CDR3 DNA reads TGTGCCAGCAGTGAAAGGAACAATGAGCAGTTCTTC. Protein: CASSERNNEQFF. V gene TRBV2 combines with J gene TRBJ2-1; D uncertain. Germline loops: CDR1 SNHLY, CDR2 FYNNEI. This CDR3 spans 12 amino acids. V was clipped by 2 bases and J by 5 bases, with 4 bases between them. The whole variable domain, remainder taken from reference TRBV2 and TRBJ2-1, is EPEVTQTPSHQVTQMGQEVILRCVPISNHLYFYWYRQILGQKVEFLVSFYNNEISEKSEIFDDQFSVERPDGSNFTLKIRSTKLEDSAMYFCASSERNNEQFFGPGTRLTVL.

This clonotype was counted ten times or more. The V gene is TRBV7-2, the J gene TRBJ2-1; the D is unclear. CDR1 is SGHTA, CDR2 FQGNSA, per germline. The ends were cut back, 0 bases at V and 6 bases at J, with 9 bases in the middle. CDR3 size: 14 residues. The CDR3 nucleotides are TGTGCCAGCAGCTTAGCCGCCGGTGCCAATGAGCAGTTCTTC. As protein: CASSLAAGANEQFF.

This clonotype was counted only a few times. The chain employs TRBV13 and TRBJ2-7, with 8 bases aligning to TRBD2. CDR1 and CDR2 from the germline V gene are PRHDT and FYEKMQ (reference sequence). This CDR3 comprises 15 residues. The V segment lost 1 base and the J segment 3 bases; nucleotides outside the gene matches: 5. CDR3 nucleotides: TGTGCCAGCAGCTTAGTTCGGGGGGGACTCTACGAGCAGTACTTC. It yields the protein CASSLVRGGLYEQYF.

The rearrangement joins TRBV28 to TRBJ2-1; 15 bases are shared with TRBD2. J was trimmed by 4 bases and V by 5 bases; bases with no gene match: 12. Germline V lookup: CDR1 MDHEN, CDR2 SYDVKM. The CDR3 has 19 residues. This CDR3 reads CASSTILGTSGRWYNEQFF. The CDR3 DNA reads as TGTGCCAGCAGTACGATTCTAGGGACTAGCGGGAGGTGGTACAATGAGCAGTTCTTC.

This clonotype was counted only a few times. Sequence at one end of the junction differs from germline and may be a read error. The chain is built from TRBV12-3 or TRBV12-4 and TRBJ1-5; tentative D call: TRBD1 (6 bases). CDR3 length: 11 amino acids. In nucleotides, the CDR3 is TGTGCCAGCAGTTTTGGGGGGGACACTTCATTT. Its protein is CASSFGGDTSF.

This clonotype was observed at least ten times. V and J are TRBV7-2 and TRBJ1-1; a possible D gene is TRBD1 (6 bases). The ends were cut back, 4 bases at V and 1 base at J, with 13 bases in the middle. Germline CDR1 SGHTA, CDR2 FQGNSA. This CDR3 has 15 residues. CDR3 nucleotide sequence: TGTGCCAGCAGCTCTCCTGGACAGAAGAACACTGAAGCTTTCTTT. Residues: CASSSPGQKNTEAFF. Full variable domain (missing parts from reference TRBV7-2 and TRBJ1-1): GAGVSQSPSNKVTEKGKDVELRCDPISGHTALYWYRQSLGQGLEFLIYFQGNSAPDKSGLPSDRFSAERTGGSVSTLTIQRTQQEDSAVYLCASSSPGQKNTEAFFGQGTRLTVV.

The chain couples TRBV12-3 or TRBV12-4 to TRBJ2-5; 7 nucleotides line up with TRBD2. This CDR3 spans 15 amino acids. With 4 bases clipped from V and 9 bases from J, the junction kept 14 bases outside the gene matches. The CDR3 DNA reads as TGTGCCAGCAGTTCCGGCAGAGCGGGGAGACTACCCCAGTACTTC. It yields the protein CASSSGRAGRLPQYF.

This clonotype was found many times. The rearrangement joins TRBV15 to TRBJ2-1; 14 positions agree with TRBD2. The ends lost 0 bases at V and 6 bases at J; junction bases unmatched: 4. CDR1 LNHNV and CDR2 YYDKDF come from the germline V gene (reference sequence). The CDR3 covers 17 residues. The chain's CDR3 is CATSREGLAGVGNEQFF. The CDR3 DNA reads as TGTGCCACCAGCAGAGAGGGACTAGCGGGAGTAGGCAATGAGCAGTTCTTC.

This clonotype was counted ten times or more. The V and J genes are TRBV7-2 and TRBJ1-2; TRBD1 might be the D (6 bases). Trimming left V 7 bases short and J 0 bases short, with 12 bases between. The CDR3 is 14 amino acids. Germline V gene sequence: CDR1 SGHTA, CDR2 FQGNSA. CDR3 sequence reads: CASTRDTANYGYTF. As DNA, the CDR3 is TGTGCCAGCACCCGGGACACGGCTAACTATGGCTACACCTTC.

The chain links TRBV19 to TRBJ2-2; the D is unclear. This CDR3 is built from 14 residues. V was trimmed by 4 bases and J by 2 bases, leaving 8 bases between them. CDR1 and CDR2 (germline): LNHDA, SQIVND (reference sequence). Written as DNA, the CDR3 is TGTGCCAGTAGTACTGGGATTAACACCGGGGAGCTGTTTTTT. Its protein product is CASSTGINTGELFF.

This clonotype was recorded many times. V gene TRBV7-6 combines with J gene TRBJ2-6; D ambiguous. Trimming took 2 bases from V and 1 from J, leaving 6 bases between them. The V gene's germline CDR1 is SGHVS and CDR2 FNYEAQ. The CDR3 runs 15 residues. CDR3 sequence: CASSLSLSGANVLTF. CDR3 nucleotides: TGTGCCAGCAGCTTATCGCTGTCTGGGGCCAACGTCCTGACTTTC.

This clonotype was recorded at least ten times. The chain carries TRBV12-3 or TRBV12-4 and TRBJ2-7, with 9 bases fitting TRBD1. The CDR3 length is 14 residues. V trimming: 9 bases; J trimming: 3 bases; junction bases outside the gene matches: 9. CDR3 protein: CARFAGTGIYEQYF. The CDR3 bases are TGTGCCAGATTTGCCGGGACAGGGATCTACGAGCAGTACTTC.

This clonotype has a handful of counts. The genes are TRBV20-1 and TRBJ2-4; D is unresolved. The germline CDR1 and CDR2 sequences are DFQATT and SNEGSKA (reference sequence). This CDR3 is 15 amino acids long. V was shortened by 6 bases and J by 6 bases, with 21 bases between the two germline ends. CDR3: CSAQPRRPPINIQYF. The DNA of the CDR3 is TGCAGTGCCCAGCCACGCAGACCTCCTATAAACATTCAGTACTTC.

Written as DNA, the CDR3 is TGCAGTGCTAGTCCCAGACAGGGGCCCTTTCAGCCCCAGCATTTT. This translates into CSASPRQGPFQPQHF. The J gene is TRBJ1-5, the V gene TRBV20-1, with 8 bases fitting TRBD1. CDR1 and CDR2 (germline): DFQATT, SNEGSKA (reference sequence). V lost 3 bases, J lost 6 bases, and 10 bases stayed unmatched. This CDR3 spans 15 amino acids.

This chain joins TRBV12-3 or TRBV12-4 and TRBJ1-6; D possibly corresponds to TRBD1 (5 bases). The CDR3 runs to 14 residues. Trimming removed 3 bases from V and 7 bases from J, with 10 bases in between. The CDR3, as DNA: TGTGCCAGCAGTTTTGGGGGGTACAATTCACCCCTCCACTTT. It encodes CASSFGGYNSPLHF.

This clonotype came up many times. The V gene is TRBV20-1, the J gene TRBJ1-2, with 9 bases lining up with TRBD1. The CDR3 is 15 amino acids. Germline CDR1 is DFQATT and CDR2 is SNEGSKA (reference sequence). J lost 4 bases, V lost 2 bases, and 8 bases had no gene match. CDR3 sequence reads: CSARSGTGPVYGYTF. The CDR3 DNA sequence: TGCAGTGCTAGATCCGGGACAGGGCCTGTCTATGGCTACACCTTC.

A word on this clonotype: With a much larger clone just one base away, this may be a read error. This chain links TRBV28 with TRBJ2-7; TRBD1 is a possible D gene (6 bases). The V gene's germline CDR1 is MDHEN and CDR2 SYDVKM. The CDR3 is 13 amino acids. CDR3 region: CATSRGQPYEQNF. The DNA of the CDR3 is TGTGCGACAAGCAGGGGACAACCCTACGAGCAGAACTTC.

In this sample, this clonotype turned up many times. The chain recombines TRBV7-8 with TRBJ2-3; TRBD1 matches 11 bases. V gave up 4 bases and J gave up 4 bases; unmatched junction bases: 4. CDR1 SGHVS and CDR2 FQNEAQ come from the germline V gene. The CDR3 runs to 15 residues. The CDR3 bases are TGTGCCAGCAGCTGGCCGGGACAGGGGGCAGATACGCAGTATTTT. Its protein product is CASSWPGQGADTQYF.

This clonotype was detected a few times. V is TRBV29-1 and J is TRBJ2-3; 7 bases fit TRBD1. After removal of 6 bases from V and 2 bases from J, the junction contained 8 bases not matched to a gene. There are 14 residues in the CDR3. Germline CDR1 SQVTM, CDR2 ANQGSEA. This CDR3 reads CSVRRQGATDTQYF. The DNA for the CDR3 is TGCAGCGTCCGCCGACAGGGCGCCACAGATACGCAGTATTTT.

There are many counts of this clonotype. The V call is TRBV7-2, the J call TRBJ1-5; D not resolved. The CDR3 runs 15 residues. Trimming left V 5 bases short and J 4 bases short, with 15 bases between. The germline gives CDR1 SGHTA, CDR2 FQGNSA. The CDR3 sequence is CASSPRRERNQPQHF. The CDR3 coding sequence is TGTGCCAGCAGCCCCCGGCGGGAGCGGAATCAGCCCCAGCATTTT.

The J gene is TRBJ2-7, the V gene TRBV29-1; D is perhaps TRBD2 (6 bases). Germline V lookup: CDR1 SQVTM, CDR2 ANQGSEA. V lost 7 bases and J 5 bases, leaving 12 bases between the germline ends. The CDR3 is 11 residues long. CDR3: CSGGVTDEQYF. The CDR3 nucleotides are TGCAGCGGGGGGGTGACCGACGAGCAGTACTTC.

This clonotype was observed many times. The gene calls are TRBV5-1 and TRBJ2-6; the D gene is possibly TRBD1 (6 bases). Trimming removed 4 bases at V and 1 base at J, with 12 bases between. The germline V gene has CDR1 SGHRS and CDR2 YFSETQ. The CDR3 contains 16 residues. CDR3 sequence reads: CASSLTGSSGANVLTF. CDR3 nucleotide sequence: TGCGCCAGCAGCCTTACAGGGAGTTCTGGGGCCAACGTCCTGACTTTC.

The chain links TRBV5-6 to TRBJ2-1; D remains unclear. This CDR3 region has 11 residues. CDR1 and CDR2 (germline): SGHDT, YYEEEE. V was trimmed by 0 bases and J by 9 bases, leaving 4 bases between them. The CDR3: CASSLAREQFF. CDR3 DNA: TGTGCCAGCAGCTTGGCTCGTGAGCAGTTCTTC.

This clonotype has at least ten counts. This chain uses TRBV7-8 with TRBJ2-7; a possible D gene is TRBD1 (6 bases). The CDR3 covers 15 residues. The germline gives CDR1 SGHVS, CDR2 FQNEAQ. The V gene lost 3 bases and the J gene lost 0 bases, with 12 bases spanning the gap. The CDR3: CASSFGTPSSYEQYF. DNA for the CDR3: TGTGCCAGCAGCTTTGGGACACCGAGCTCCTACGAGCAGTACTTC. The full variable domain, rest sourced from reference TRBV7-8 and TRBJ2-7, is GAGVSQSPRYKVAKRGQDVALRCDPISGHVSLFWYQQALGQGPEFLTYFQNEAQLDKSGLPSDRFFAERPEGSVSTLKIQRTQQEDSAVYLCASSFGTPSSYEQYFGPGTRLTVT.